A selection of T cell receptor beta chains follows, all from one sample in a study of blood T cell repertoires in COVID-19. TCRdb's copy holds only in-frame clones and misses some; the assay was immunoSEQ multiplex PCR. This sample has about 310,000 clones; roughly 90% occur once, and the top ten carry approximately 5.2%. The sequencing input was PBMCs or T cells enriched from blood (not recorded which). The receptors shown here come from a man aged 55 to 70 who had recovered from COVID-19. The conserved cysteine and the conserved F or W are not part of the CDR3 here. D genes are given only for firm matches.

>TRBJ2-3|NA|TRBV3-1/TRBV3-2|21
ASSQEGSGASLADTSSTDTQY
>TRBJ2-5|TRBD1|TRBV19|12
ASSPRTGVLTQY
>TRBJ2-2|TRBD2|TRBV7-2|13
ASSPGTSGGGELF
>TRBJ2-1|TRBD1|TRBV24-1|13
ATSEGTGLFNEQF
>TRBJ1-5|NA|TRBV18|13
ASSPIEDSNQPQH
>TRBJ1-3|NA|TRBV29-1|11
SVERGSGNTIY
>TRBJ1-6|TRBD1|TRBV18|13
ASSPTGQGGSPLH
>TRBJ2-5|TRBD2|TRBV11-2|14
ASSVVRGSSQETQY
>TRBJ2-7|NA|TRBV29-1|12
SVVEDFVTYEQY
>TRBJ2-7|TRBD1|TRBV11-2|13
ASRPGTGSSYEQY
>TRBJ2-2|TRBD2|TRBV11-2|15
ASSFQPGLVVNGELF
>TRBJ2-3|TRBD2|TRBV30|17
AWSVLWASGRGLSDTQY
>TRBJ2-1|TRBD2|TRBV2|13
ASSAGLAGGNEQF
>TRBJ1-1|TRBD1|TRBV27|14
ASSSPSTGRNTEAF
>TRBJ2-5|TRBD2|TRBV5-1|12
ASSGPSGQETQY
>TRBJ1-2|NA|TRBV5-8|14
ASNYNPGTSSWGYT
>TRBJ1-1|NA|TRBV25-1|12
ARGMARKCRGAF
>TRBJ1-5|NA|TRBV7-9|13
ASSFRPGGNQPQH
>TRBJ2-7|TRBD2|TRBV29-1|15
SVGGLAGVLPSYEQY
>TRBJ2-7|TRBD1|TRBV18|13
ASSLGQGIRVEQY